Listed here are 21 T cell receptor beta chains from one sample, sequenced in a study of cytomegalovirus exposure and HLA in healthy donors (TCRdb year 2017). To prepare the library, the immunoSEQ multiplex PCR assay was applied. A mixture of 60 forward primers for TCR Vbeta segments and 13 reverse primers for TCR Jbeta segments was used in the multiplex PCR. TCRdb's version of the immuneACCESS table is confined to in-frame rearrangements and falls short of the full clone set. An unresolved V gene accounts for under half of the shortfall where checked; the remainder is of unknown origin. The sample table lists approximately 190,000 clones, 12% of them with a count of one. 7.8% of the sample is taken by the ten largest. Sequencing used PBMCs. Receptors were obtained from a man in his fifties in good health and CMV-seropositive.

This clone was seen a few times. This sequence joins TRBV28 and TRBJ2-7; 9 nucleotides align to TRBD1. Germline trimming cut 3 bases from V and 1 base from J; bases unmatched to any gene: 4. The CDR3 covers 15 residues. Germline loops: CDR1 MDHEN, CDR2 SYDVKM. The CDR3 loop reads CASSFSTGGSYEQYF. In DNA, the CDR3 is TGTGCCAGCAGTTTCTCGACAGGGGGATCCTACGAGCAGTACTTC.

The chain employs TRBV5-4 and TRBJ2-3, with D tentatively TRBD2 (6 bases). V lost 4 bases, J lost 0 bases, and 12 bases lay in between. Germline CDR1 is SGHNT and CDR2 is YYREEE (reference sequence). This CDR3 region has 15 residues. CDR3 DNA: TGTGCCAGCAGCGTCGGGGGAGGTAGCACAGATACGCAGTATTTT. This sequence encodes CASSVGGGSTDTQYF.

The chain couples TRBV5-4 to TRBJ1-2, with TRBD1 identical over 7 bases. Germline values: CDR1 SGHNT, CDR2 YYREEE (reference sequence). CDR3 size: 15 residues. V shed 0 bases, J shed 4 bases, and the junction held 6 bases outside the gene matches. CDR3 residues: CASSLDGGGSYGYTF. CDR3 in DNA: TGTGCCAGCAGCTTGGATGGAGGGGGCTCCTATGGCTACACCTTC.

This clone appeared a few times. The chain couples TRBV4-3 to TRBJ2-3; D possibly corresponds to TRBD2 (5 bases). Germline CDR1 LGHNA, CDR2 YSLEER. The CDR3 covers 15 residues. Trimming took off 4 bases at V and 1 base at J, with 12 bases between the two ends. The CDR3 region has the DNA TGCGCCAGCAGCCGACTGGGCGGGCGCACAGATACGCAGTATTTT. Amino acid sequence: CASSRLGGRTDTQYF.

This clone was detected only a few times. Other DNA variants within this sample encode the same CDR3. The chain is built from TRBV30 and TRBJ1-1; D gene uncertain. CDR1 and CDR2 from the germline V gene are GTSNPN and SVGIG (reference sequence). The CDR3 is 11 residues long. The V and J ends lost 4 bases and 3 bases respectively, with 6 bases between them. The CDR3 is CAWNGYTEAFF. The CDR3, as DNA: TGTGCCTGGAACGGTTACACTGAAGCTTTCTTT.

This clone has only a few counts. The V and J genes are TRBV6-5 and TRBJ2-1; the match to TRBD1 covers 7 bases. The CDR3 runs 14 residues. V dropped 8 bases and J dropped 4; count of bases not matched to a gene: 8. CDR1 MNHEY and CDR2 SVGAGI come from the germline V gene. DNA of the CDR3: TGTGCCAGCGCAGGGACAGAAGCATACAATGAGCAGTTCTTC. Translation gives CASAGTEAYNEQFF.

This chain links TRBV4-2 with TRBJ2-3, with 10 bases lining up with TRBD2. Germline loops: CDR1 LGHNA, CDR2 YNFKEQ. V lost 0 bases to trimming and J lost 2 bases; unmatched junction nucleotides: 5. CDR3 length: 17 residues. This CDR3 reads CASSQDKLAGNTDTQYF. Written as DNA, the CDR3 is TGTGCCAGCAGCCAAGATAAACTAGCGGGGAACACAGATACGCAGTATTTT.

The CDR3 coding sequence is TGTGCCAGCAGTGAGGTGGCAGTCCAAGAGACCCAGTACTTC. This codes for CASSEVAVQETQYF. The gene calls are TRBV2 and TRBJ2-5; D is unresolved. Trimming left V 3 bases short and J 1 base short, with 9 bases between. The CDR3 consists of 14 residues. The germline V gene encodes CDR1 SNHLY and CDR2 FYNNEI.

The chain combines TRBV11-2 with TRBJ2-7; weak D call: TRBD1 (5 bases). V was clipped by 5 bases and J by 4 bases, with 9 bases between them. The CDR3 totals 12 residues. Germline assignment: CDR1 SGHAT and CDR2 FQNNGV. This CDR3 is CASSTAGYEQYF. CDR3 DNA: TGTGCCAGCAGCACGGCAGGGTACGAGCAGTACTTC. Combining the CDR3 with reference TRBV11-2 and TRBJ2-7 gives the whole variable domain EAGVAQSPRYKIIEKRQSVAFWCNPISGHATLYWYQQILGQGPKLLIQFQNNGVVDDSQLPKDRFSAERLKGVDSTLKIQPAKLEDSAVYLCASSTAGYEQYFGPGTRLTVT.

This clone was counted between two and nine times. V and J are TRBV7-2 and TRBJ2-5; D is perhaps TRBD2 (5 bases). The CDR3 has 15 amino acids. Germline CDR1 and CDR2: SGHTA and FQGNSA. The ends were cut back, 4 bases at V and 7 bases at J, with 19 bases in the middle. CDR3 bases: TGTGCCAGCAGCTCGCTGGGCCGGGTAGAGGGGACCCAGTACTTC. Protein sequence: CASSSLGRVEGTQYF.

The chain uses TRBV6-5 and TRBJ2-5; 8 nucleotides match TRBD1. The junction had 6 bases not matched to a gene; V was cut back by 7 bases and J by 2 bases. The CDR3 length is 14 residues. CDR1 and CDR2 (germline): MNHEY, SVGAGI. The CDR3 DNA is TGTGCCAGCACCTACGACAGGGGTCAAGAGACCCAGTACTTC. Encoded protein: CASTYDRGQETQYF.

This clone came up a few times. The chain couples TRBV11-2 to TRBJ1-6, with 7 bases identical to TRBD1. Germline CDR1 and CDR2: SGHAT and FQNNGV. The CDR3 is 17 amino acids. Trimming at V came to 5 bases and at J to 7 bases, leaving 14 bases not matched to a gene. The CDR3 here is CASSRLQGPVGNSPLHF. CDR3 in DNA: TGTGCCAGCAGCCGACTACAGGGGCCGGTAGGAAATTCACCCCTCCACTTT.

The chain combines TRBV6-1 with TRBJ1-2; D is perhaps TRBD1 (5 bases). The germline V gene encodes CDR1 MNHNS and CDR2 SASEGT. Trimming took 6 bases from V and 4 from J, leaving 21 bases between them. The CDR3 runs to 16 residues. CDR3 coding DNA: TGTGCCAGCAGAGAAAATGGAGATTGGGGGGGCTATGGCTACACCTTC. Amino acid sequence: CASRENGDWGGYGYTF.

The chain combines TRBV6-5 with TRBJ1-4; D not resolved. The CDR3 consists of 16 residues. Per the germline V gene, CDR1 is MNHEY and CDR2 is SVGAGI. V dropped 2 bases and J dropped 0 bases, with 10 bases sitting between them. The CDR3, as DNA: TGTGCCAGCAGTTACCGGCTGACTGCAACTAATGAAAAACTGTTTTTT. Translation gives CASSYRLTATNEKLFF.

The J gene is TRBJ2-7, the V gene TRBV6-1; D might be TRBD2 (6 bases). Germline CDR1 reads MNHNS; CDR2 reads SASEGT. V gave up 2 bases and J gave up 3 bases, with 14 bases separating them. This CDR3 is 15 amino acids long. The CDR3 loop is CASSELPGLDYEQYV. CDR3 nucleotide sequence: TGTGCCAGCAGTGAACTCCCGGGACTTGACTACGAGCAGTACGTC.

This sequence joins TRBV7-2 and TRBJ1-4; 11 nucleotides agree with TRBD1. This CDR3 has 16 residues. Germline lookup yields CDR1 SGHTA and CDR2 FQGNSA. The V segment lost 3 bases and the J segment 7 bases; nucleotides outside the gene matches: 7. The CDR3 DNA is TGTGCCAGCAGCTTGGGACAGGGGGGACTTGGTGAAAAACTGTTTTTT. It yields the protein CASSLGQGGLGEKLFF.

The chain uses TRBV6-1 and TRBJ1-1; D perhaps matches TRBD1 (6 bases). Trimming pared 4 bases from V and 3 bases from J, leaving 9 bases between. The CDR3 contains 13 residues. The V gene's germline CDR1 is MNHNS and CDR2 SASEGT. CDR3 bases: TGTGCCAGCAGTGGGACAGTAGACACTGAAGCTTTCTTT. This codes for CASSGTVDTEAFF.

A few counts support this clone. The V gene is TRBV19, the J gene TRBJ2-4; D ambiguous. Germline V CDR1 and CDR2: LNHDA, SQIVND (reference sequence). V was cut by 3 bases and J by 0 bases, with 6 bases left in between. The CDR3 consists of 14 residues. CDR3 loop: CASSMSIAKNIQYF. The CDR3 nucleotides read TGTGCCAGTAGTATGAGTATAGCCAAAAACATTCAGTACTTC. Using reference TRBV19 and TRBJ2-4 for the parts outside the CDR3, the full variable domain is DGGITQSPKYLFRKEGQNVTLSCEQNLNHDAMYWYRQDPGQGLRLIYYSQIVNDFQKGDIAEGYSVSREKKESFPLTVTSAQKNPTAFYLCASSMSIAKNIQYFGAGTRLSVL.

The chain is built from TRBV19 and TRBJ1-1; maybe TRBD1 (6 bases). This CDR3 comprises 14 residues. Trimming removed 7 bases at V and 1 base at J, with 13 bases between. The germline CDR1 and CDR2 sequences are LNHDA and SQIVND (reference sequence). The CDR3 protein is CASTNRDTNTEAFF. CDR3 in DNA: TGTGCCAGTACAAACAGGGACACGAACACTGAAGCTTTCTTT.

V gene TRBV5-4 combines with J gene TRBJ2-5; 8 positions match TRBD2. The CDR3 has 14 residues. With V trimmed by 4 bases and J by 5 bases, 7 bases remained unmatched. From germline, CDR1 is SGHNT and CDR2 YYREEE (reference sequence). CDR3 loop: CASSLSGGKETQYF. The CDR3 nucleotides are TGTGCCAGCAGCCTATCGGGGGGGAAGGAGACCCAGTACTTC.

There are a few counts of this clone. J is TRBJ1-5 and V is TRBV6-1; a possible D gene is TRBD1 (6 bases). The germline CDR1 and CDR2 sequences are MNHNS and SASEGT. Trimming left V 4 bases short and J 7 bases short, with 29 bases between. The CDR3 sequence is 19 residues long. The CDR3 reads CASSVLFGGWDTRAQPQHF. As DNA, the CDR3 is TGTGCCAGCAGTGTTCTCTTCGGTGGGTGGGACACAAGAGCCCAGCCCCAGCATTTT.